Detailed here is one T cell receptor beta chain. Its specificity is unknown. Trimming pared 0 bases from V and 3 bases from J, leaving 6 bases between. Germline V lookup: CDR1 SGHNT, CDR2 YENEEA. The CDR3 runs 13 residues. Sequencing used immunoSEQ multiplex PCR; TCRdb keeps in-frame clones, though not all of them. The sample consists of about 50,000 clones, 90% to 95% of them appearing once. These data come from a study of cytomegalovirus exposure and HLA in healthy donors. Whole-study findings and limits: The study recorded 150 to 200 TCR beta chains that were cytomegalovirus-associated.

The chain employs TRBV11-3 and TRBJ2-7, with D unresolved. Sequencing used PBMCs. This clonotype originated in a woman aged 18-29 years in good health and CMV-seropositive. This CDR3 reads CASSLDRSYEQYF. CDR3 DNA sequence: TGTGCCAGCAGCTTAGATCGTAGCTACGAGCAGTACTTC.